This T cell receptor beta chain is drawn from a study of Ad26.COV2.S vaccination and SARS-CoV-2 variants. TCRdb's table, derived via immunoSEQ multiplex PCR, lists solely in-frame clones and lacks some. The sample contains hundreds of thousands of clones, about 91% of which appear only once. Regarding this clone: This sample includes further DNA sequences coding for the same CDR3.

Between the trimmed V and J ends, which lost 1 base and 3 bases, there was a span of 4 bases. The CDR3 totals 13 residues. Looked up from germline, CDR1 is MGHRA and CDR2 is YSYEKL. This chain uses TRBV4-1 with TRBJ1-5; D unresolved. The receptor's source is a human donor who had recovered from COVID-19. The source was peripheral blood, collected after recovery from COVID-19. CDR3 nucleotide sequence: TGCGCCAGCAGCCAAGGGTCCAATCAGCCCCAGCATTTT. This encodes CASSQGSNQPQHF.